The subject of this entry is one T cell receptor (beta chain). Its antigen is not identified. J gave up 8 bases and V 0 bases, and 4 bases lay outside the gene matches. CDR1 and CDR2 (germline): MNHEY, SVGAGI. The CDR3 contains 14 residues. This specimen belongs to a study of PD-1 blockade in classical Hodgkin lymphoma. Points from the study as a whole: Nivolumab initiation under 1 year post-ASCT meant exclusion. Lower baseline TCR diversity marked trial partial responders and progressors. As was reported, newly diagnosed patients showed lower baseline TCR diversity than healthy donors did. There was a significant rise in CD4+ TCR diversity by C4D1, with no such rise for CD8+.

This table comes from immunoSEQ multiplex PCR, and its TCRdb copy is limited to in-frame clones, with some not included. Among 20,000 to 25,000 clones, 80% were seen once, and the ten largest hold approximately 18%. All trial patients relapsed after autologous stem cell transplantation. The clonotype comes from a human donor with classical Hodgkin lymphoma. The source material was peripheral blood mononuclear cells (PBMCs), sampled before the second cycle of nivolumab. The rearrangement uses TRBV6-5 and TRBJ1-2, with 9 bases lining up with TRBD1. The CDR3 DNA reads TGTGCCAGCAGTTACTCAGGACAGGGGAGAGGCTACACCTTC. Amino acids: CASSYSGQGRGYTF.